The clone carrying this TCR beta chain was seen many times. Its target is unknown. The sample originates from a study of T cells in Graves' hyperthyroidism and ophthalmopathy. Study details: Before any treatment, at initial diagnosis, peripheral blood was collected.

The CDR3 consists of 15 residues. Trimming cost V 3 bases and J 2 bases; bases outside gene matches: 3. CDR1 and CDR2 (germline): MRHNA, SNTAGT. Study-wide points: Model output signaled ophthalmopathy a median roughly six months ahead of onset.

Amplification of TCR beta CDR3 regions used RNA as the template. A set of HTBI primers served as the primers for a first-round RT-PCR of the TCR CDR3. TCRdb re-called the multiplex PCR reads with MiXCR, one entry per CDR3 protein. The sample contains about 420,000 distinct CDR3 sequences, roughly 13% of which appear only once. The chain joins TRBV6-4 to TRBJ2-3, with 9 bases fitting TRBD2. The clonotype was recovered from a woman under 30 with Graves' hyperthyroidism. The specimen was blood. CDR3 amino acids: CASSETSGHTDTQYF. CDR3 in DNA: TGTGCCAGCAGTGAGACTAGCGGCCACACAGATACGCAGTATTTT.